The text below deals with one TCR beta chain. Its target is not known. This entry belongs to a study of breast tumors, draining lymph nodes, adjacent tissues. Study-wide points: Most tumor T cells seemingly derive from lymph node, then expand in tumor.

The CDR3 length is 15 residues. Per the germline V gene, CDR1 is KGHDR and CDR2 is SFDVKD. Trimming stripped 4 bases from V and 6 bases from J, with 17 bases between. TCRdb redid the calling of the multiplex PCR reads with MiXCR, one entry per CDR3 protein. The profile covers about 35,000 distinct CDR3 sequences, with just over 35% appearing a single time and roughly 10% taken by the ten largest. V usage is TRBV24-1 and J usage is TRBJ2-5, with D maybe TRBD2 (6 bases). The specimen sequenced was breast tumor tissue. This sequence originates from a female donor with breast cancer. Some clones in this sample may be carry-over from other donors' samples. CDR3 nucleotide sequence: TGTGCCACCAGTGACCCTACGCTGACTAGGCAGACCCAGTACTTC. It codes for CATSDPTLTRQTQYF.